The TCR beta chain described here comes from a study of T cell responses to AZD1222 COVID-19 vaccine. The wider study: Pooled together were second doses at about 4 or about 12 weeks. Study-level findings and limits: Baseline serology detected seropositivity in only a handful of AZD1222 recipients. An increase in Spike-specific TCR breadth and depth was observed after two AZD1222 doses.

V gave up 6 bases and J gave up 0 bases, with 20 bases separating them. Germline V CDR1 and CDR2: MNHEY, SVGEGT. The CDR3 runs to 17 residues. A note on this clone: Its target is unknown.

Clones were sequenced by immunoSEQ multiplex PCR, and TCRdb holds only the in-frame ones, with some missing. The repertoire consists of fewer than 200,000 clones, with around 94% occurring once and the leading ten covering roughly a tenth. This sequence joins TRBV6-2 or TRBV6-3 and TRBJ1-2; TRBD1 might be the D (5 bases). The sequence was collected from an adult in good health. The material sequenced was peripheral blood, taken on day 0 of AZD1222 vaccination. CDR3 region: CASSDNRDFLSNYGYTF. For the CDR3, the DNA is TGTGCCAGCAGCGACAACCGGGACTTCCTCTCTAACTATGGCTACACCTTC.